This entry lists 10 T cell receptor beta chains sequenced from one sample in a study of shared clonotypes between healthy human individuals. Produced via immunoSEQ multiplex PCR; TCRdb's table is partial and in-frame only. This table has roughly 850,000 clones, around 96% appearing once. Naive CD8 isolation took CD45RO-negative cells positively selected for CCR7 and excluded terminally differentiated effector memory CD45RA+ cells. The sample comprised naive CD8+ T cells sorted from blood. Receptors were obtained from a man aged 25-45 years in good health.

The V call is TRBV27, the J call TRBJ2-7; D could derive from TRBD1 or TRBD2 (5 bases each). This CDR3 contains 15 residues. The V end lost 6 bases, the J end lost 6 bases, and 21 bases lay between the germline ends. Per germline, CDR1 MNHEY and CDR2 SMNVEV (reference sequence). The CDR3: CASSLIGLGPSEQYF. CDR3 nucleotide sequence: TGTGCCAGCAGCCTCATCGGACTGGGGCCCTCCGAGCAGTACTTC.

The gene calls are TRBV29-1 and TRBJ2-1; TRBD2 might be the D (5 bases). Trimming cost V 4 bases and J 7 bases, with 11 bases left between them. Looked up from germline, CDR1 is SQVTM and CDR2 is ANQGSEA. The CDR3 spans 12 residues. The CDR3 bases are TGCAGCGTTGTGGTAGCGTGGAATGAGCAGTTCTTC. Encoded protein: CSVVVAWNEQFF.

The chain carries TRBV19 and TRBJ1-1; 8 nucleotides line up with TRBD1. Germline-derived CDR1 and CDR2 are LNHDA and SQIVND (reference sequence). Trimming removed 6 bases from V and 0 bases from J; junction bases left unmatched: 6. CDR3 length equals 15 residues. CDR3 protein: CASSLRQGLNTEAFF. CDR3 DNA sequence: TGTGCCAGTAGCCTTAGACAGGGGTTGAACACTGAAGCTTTCTTT.

The chain couples TRBV4-1 to TRBJ2-3; D may match TRBD1 or TRBD2 (5 bases each). This CDR3 spans 16 amino acids. Trimming cost V 4 bases and J 2 bases, with 16 bases left between them. The V gene's germline CDR1 is MGHRA and CDR2 YSYEKL. CDR3: CASSRGYAELTDTQYF. CDR3 bases: TGCGCCAGCAGCCGGGGGTATGCGGAGCTCACAGATACGCAGTATTTT.

This clone has a handful of counts. In the same sample, other DNA sequences code for this CDR3. The rearrangement uses TRBV7-6 and TRBJ2-6; D not certain. Germline V gene sequence: CDR1 SGHVS, CDR2 FNYEAQ. CDR3 size: 14 residues. The V and J ends lost 1 base and 2 bases respectively, with 3 bases between them. In DNA form, the CDR3 reads TGTGCCAGCAGCTTAGAAGCTGGGGCCAACGTCCTGACTTTC. Translating gives CASSLEAGANVLTF.

The chain combines TRBV7-8 with TRBJ2-6, with D perhaps being TRBD1 or TRBD2 (5 bases each). CDR3 length: 21 amino acids. V was trimmed by 1 base and J by 0 bases, leaving 22 bases between them. Germline CDR1 is SGHVS and CDR2 is FQNEAQ. The CDR3 nucleotides are TGTGCCAGCAGCTTAGTAGAAGTAAGGGGAGAAGGCCCCTCTGGGGCCAACGTCCTGACTTTC. Its protein is CASSLVEVRGEGPSGANVLTF.

The gene calls are TRBV4-3 and TRBJ1-1; D call uncertain. Germline CDR1 and CDR2: LGHNA and YSLEER. This CDR3 comprises 15 residues. The V end lost 9 bases, the J end lost 0 bases, and 17 bases lay between the germline ends. The CDR3 loop is CASRRARVMNTEAFF. The DNA for the CDR3 is TGCGCCAGTCGGAGGGCGCGCGTTATGAACACTGAAGCTTTCTTT.

About this clone: Within the sample, other DNA sequences also encode this same CDR3. V gene TRBV28 combines with J gene TRBJ2-1; TRBD2 might be the D (6 bases). V was pared by 3 bases and J by 0 bases, with 9 bases between. This CDR3 is built from 15 residues. Germline V lookup: CDR1 MDHEN, CDR2 SYDVKM. The CDR3, as DNA: TGTGCCAGCAGTTTTAGCGGAGACTCCTACAATGAGCAGTTCTTC. This encodes CASSFSGDSYNEQFF.

J is TRBJ2-3 and V is TRBV7-9; D gene uncertain. The CDR3 covers 15 residues. Trimming left V 4 bases short and J 0 bases short, with 11 bases between. CDR1 is SEHNR and CDR2 is FQNEAQ in the germline V gene (reference sequence). CDR3 loop: CASSSLLQSTDTQYF. The CDR3 DNA follows: TGTGCCAGCAGCTCACTCTTACAGAGCACAGATACGCAGTATTTT.

V is TRBV21-1 and J is TRBJ1-4; the table's D call TRBD1 went unverified against the DNA. TRBV21-1 is designated a pseudogene. The CDR3 is made up of 16 amino acids. This CDR3 is CASSSTGGRGNEKLFF. The DNA of the CDR3 is TGTGCCAGCAGCAGCACAGGGGGTCGAGGTAATGAAAAACTGTTTTTT.